This passage covers 22 T cell receptor beta chains from one sample sequenced in a study of blood T cells in healthy people across ages. A second PCR, run for roughly 7 to 11 cycles, used a sample-barcoded 5' primer plus a J-beta primer mix. TCRdb used MiXCR to reprocess the 5' RACE reads, holding one entry per CDR3 protein. The sample shows 800,000 to 950,000 distinct CDR3 sequences, about 34% of them seen only once. The sequenced material came from blood. These receptors were collected from a man in his late teens or twenties in good health.

This clonotype appeared a few times. The chain recombines TRBV29-1 with TRBJ1-4; TRBD1 agrees at 8 bases. The V segment lost 4 bases and the J segment 5 bases; nucleotides outside the gene matches: 9. Per germline, CDR1 SQVTM and CDR2 ANQGSEA. This CDR3 is 15 amino acids long. The CDR3 spells CSVGVGDRLNEKLFF. CDR3 sequence (DNA): TGCAGCGTTGGAGTTGGGGACAGGCTCAATGAAAAACTGTTTTTT.

V is TRBV6-6 and J is TRBJ1-1; D possibly corresponds to TRBD1 (6 bases). CDR3 length equals 14 residues. In germline, CDR1 is MNHNY, CDR2 SVGAGI (reference sequence). V was shortened by 5 bases and J by 6 bases, with 16 bases between the two germline ends. CDR3 in DNA: TGTGCCAGCAGTCTCGGGGACAATACCCCTGAAGCTTTCTTT. Translated, it gives CASSLGDNTPEAFF.

This clonotype was seen only a few times. This chain uses TRBV24-1 with TRBJ2-1; unclear D gene. The germline gives CDR1 KGHDR, CDR2 SFDVKD. V lost 1 base and J lost 4, with 10 bases in between. The CDR3 sequence is 15 residues long. In DNA form, the CDR3 reads TGTGCCACCAGTGATTTCACGGCCGCTTACAATGAGCAGTTCTTC. This gives the protein CATSDFTAAYNEQFF.

J is TRBJ2-3 and V is TRBV10-3; D is unresolved. Germline V gene lookup returns CDR1 ENHRY and CDR2 SYGVKD. This CDR3 contains 11 residues. V lost 4 bases, J lost 5 bases, and 4 bases lay in between. The CDR3 is CAISVLDTQYF. CDR3 coding DNA: TGTGCCATCAGTGTCTTAGATACGCAGTATTTT.

This clonotype has a handful of counts. The gene calls are TRBV4-3 and TRBJ1-6; a possible D gene is TRBD1 (5 bases). Trimming pared 1 base from V and 7 bases from J, leaving 11 bases between. The CDR3 extends over 15 amino acids. CDR1 LGHNA and CDR2 YSLEER come from the germline V gene. The CDR3: CASSQGEGPNSPLHF. As DNA, the CDR3 is TGCGCCAGCAGCCAAGGGGAGGGACCGAATTCACCCCTCCACTTT.

As concerns this clonotype: This could be a read error, since a much larger clone is one nucleotide away. The rearrangement links TRBV4-1 to TRBJ2-5, with D perhaps given as TRBD1 or TRBD2 (6 bases each). The assigned J gene may be wrong: the sequence end matches TRBJ2-1 better. The germline V gene encodes CDR1 MGHRA and CDR2 YSYEKL. The CDR3 covers 15 residues. The CDR3 nucleotides read TGCGCCAGCAGCCAAGTAGGGGGACTCCAAGAGACCCAGTTCTTC. This gives the protein CASSQVGGLQETQFF.

This clonotype was detected ten times or more. The rearrangement joins TRBV12-5 to TRBJ2-3, with unresolved D. Germline V gene sequence: CDR1 LGHNT, CDR2 FRNRAP. The CDR3 runs 15 residues. The germline V and J ends were trimmed by 1 base and 0 bases, with 8 bases remaining between them. The CDR3 loop reads CASGLGDSSTDTQYF. CDR3 nucleotide sequence: TGTGCTAGTGGTTTGGGAGACTCTAGCACAGATACGCAGTATTTT.

This clonotype turned up a few times. This sequence joins TRBV21-1 and TRBJ2-5; the table's D call, TRBD1, was not checked against the DNA. TRBV21-1 constitutes a pseudogene. CDR3 size: 13 residues. The CDR3 DNA follows: TGTGCCAGCAAAGACAGGGGGCTCGAGACCCAGTACTTC. This gives the protein CASKDRGLETQYF.

Only a few counts were recorded for this clonotype. The V call is TRBV4-3, the J call TRBJ2-7; possibly TRBD1 for D (5 bases). CDR1 and CDR2 from the germline V gene are LGHNA and YSLEER. Trimming left V 0 bases short and J 3 bases short, with 12 bases between. CDR3 length: 15 residues. As DNA, the CDR3 is TGCGCCAGCAGCCAAGAAGTAAGGGGAAGCTACGAGCAGTACTTC. It translates to CASSQEVRGSYEQYF.

J is TRBJ2-7 and V is TRBV7-9; weak D call: TRBD1 (6 bases). V was clipped by 3 bases and J by 2 bases, with 11 bases between them. The CDR3 extends over 14 amino acids. Germline CDR1 and CDR2: SEHNR and FQNEAQ (reference sequence). In DNA, the CDR3 is TGTGCCAGCAGCTTCGGACAGCCCGCCTACGAGCAGTACTTC. Translated, it gives CASSFGQPAYEQYF.

Concerning this clonotype: A much larger clone sits a single nucleotide away, making a read error possible. The chain links TRBV3-1 to TRBJ2-5; TRBD2 agrees at 16 bases. There are 18 residues in the CDR3. The J segment lost 11 bases and the V segment lost 2 bases, leaving 14 bases of the junction unmatched. The germline V gene encodes CDR1 LGHDT and CDR2 YNNKEL (reference sequence). CDR3 sequence: CASSQSPGLAGGQNEQYF. The CDR3 DNA sequence: TGTGCCAGCAGCCAATCTCCGGGACTAGCGGGGGGGCAGAATGAGCAGTACTTC.

The gene calls are TRBV18 and TRBJ1-1; D may be TRBD1 (6 bases). V lost 7 bases, J lost 3 bases, and 15 bases lay in between. Germline CDR1 is KGHSH and CDR2 is LQKENI. The CDR3 is 14 amino acids. For the CDR3, the DNA is TGTGCCAGCTTTACTGGGGGCGTCGACACTGAAGCTTTCTTT. This encodes CASFTGGVDTEAFF.

This clonotype was found a few times. J is TRBJ2-3 and V is TRBV13, with D unresolved. V shed 2 bases and J shed 0 bases, with 6 bases lying between them. Germline-derived CDR1 and CDR2 are PRHDT and FYEKMQ (reference sequence). The CDR3 covers 14 residues. CDR3 DNA: TGTGCCAGCAGCTTACTGAGGAGCACAGATACGCAGTATTTT. Translated, it gives CASSLLRSTDTQYF.

A word on this clonotype: This may stem from a read error, because a much larger clone lies one nucleotide away. The chain links TRBV4-3 to TRBJ2-1; possible D gene TRBD1, 5 bases. V was pared by 3 bases and J by 9 bases, with 9 bases between. CDR1 and CDR2 from the germline V gene are LGHNA and YSLEER. The CDR3 spans 12 residues. The CDR3 DNA reads TGCGCCAGCAGCCAGGGGCCGTCTGAGCAGTTCTTC. Translating it yields CASSQGPSEQFF.

The rearrangement joins TRBV5-1 to TRBJ1-2; 9 bases align to TRBD1. V was clipped by 4 bases and J by 8 bases; unmatched bases: 9. CDR3 length equals 14 residues. Germline CDR1 and CDR2: SGHRS and YFSETQ. Here the CDR3 DNA reads TGCGCCAGCAGCGACAGGGGGATTGGGTTCGGCTACACCTTC. Amino acid sequence: CASSDRGIGFGYTF.

The rearrangement joins TRBV4-1 to TRBJ1-1; D is possibly TRBD1 (5 bases). The CDR3 totals 16 residues. Deletions cut 2 bases from V and 0 bases from J, with 13 bases between. Germline assignment: CDR1 MGHRA and CDR2 YSYEKL. As DNA, the CDR3 is TGCGCCAGCAGCCAATGGCAGGGACCCATGAACACTGAAGCTTTCTTT. As protein: CASSQWQGPMNTEAFF.

In this sample, this clonotype turned up a few times. V usage is TRBV9 and J usage is TRBJ2-3; a possible D gene is TRBD2 (6 bases). Germline CDR1 and CDR2: SGDLS and YYNGEE. This CDR3 has 15 amino acids. Trimming left V 5 bases short and J 0 bases short, with 13 bases between. The CDR3 DNA reads as TGTGCCAGCAGTTACTCCGGGACTAGCACAGATACGCAGTATTTT. It yields the protein CASSYSGTSTDTQYF.

This clonotype appeared once. A much larger clone differs by one base, so this may be a read error. The gene calls are TRBV9 and TRBJ2-3; 8 bases align to TRBD2. V was pared by 7 bases and J by 2 bases, with 6 bases of the junction left unmatched. The CDR3 covers 14 residues. Germline assignment: CDR1 SGDLS and CDR2 YYNGEE. CDR3 sequence reads: CASGLAEDTDTQYF. CDR3 sequence (DNA): TGTGCCAGCGGACTAGCAGAGGACACAGATACGCAGTATTTT.

Concerning this clonotype itself: The junction differs from germline at one of its ends, possibly a read error. The CDR3, as DNA: TGTGCCACCAGCTTGCCCGGTCCCTACGAGCAGTACTTC. Protein: CATSLPGPYEQYF. The rearrangement joins TRBV5-6 to TRBJ2-7, with unresolved D. The CDR3 contains 13 residues. Germline V CDR1 and CDR2: SGHDT, YYEEEE.

The rearrangement uses TRBV7-2 and TRBJ1-1, with 9 positions matching TRBD1. Germline-derived CDR1 and CDR2 are SGHTA and FQGNSA. CDR3 length equals 14 residues. The ends lost 7 bases at V and 1 base at J; junction bases unmatched: 4. The CDR3 sequence: CASKGGQGNTEAFF. CDR3 nucleotide sequence: TGTGCCAGCAAGGGGGGACAGGGGAACACTGAAGCTTTCTTT.

This clonotype was counted many times. The CDR3, as DNA: TGCGCCAGCAGCCAAGAAGGTAACAGGGGGTACGAGCAGTACTTC. Protein sequence: CASSQEGNRGYEQYF. The chain recombines TRBV4-3 with TRBJ2-7; 8 bases align to TRBD1. CDR3 length: 15 residues. V gave up 0 bases and J gave up 4 bases; unmatched junction bases: 5. Per germline, CDR1 LGHNA and CDR2 YSLEER.

This chain connects TRBV19 to TRBJ1-1; D gene ambiguous. Germline loops: CDR1 LNHDA, CDR2 SQIVND (reference sequence). CDR3 length: 18 residues. V was trimmed by 3 bases and J by 3 bases, leaving 23 bases between them. CDR3 protein: CASSIPPLGLRRDTEAFF. The CDR3, as DNA: TGTGCCAGTAGTATCCCCCCTTTGGGGTTGAGGCGGGACACTGAAGCTTTCTTT.